These 14 T cell receptor beta chains were all obtained from the same sample, sequenced in a study of blood T cells in healthy people across ages. Combining a sample-barcoded 5' primer with a J-beta primer mix, a second PCR ran for roughly 7 to 12 cycles. MiXCR was run by TCRdb on the 5' RACE reads, yielding one entry per CDR3 protein. This table has 1.5 million to 2 million distinct CDR3 sequences, around half appearing once. Sequencing was done on a sample of blood. Receptors were obtained from a woman between 35 and 50 years old in good health.

The chain combines TRBV12-3 or TRBV12-4 with TRBJ1-4; D may be TRBD1 (5 bases). The CDR3 is made up of 15 amino acids. Trimming cost V 6 bases and J 0 bases, with 11 bases left between them. The CDR3 here is CASRDDSATNEKLFF. CDR3 bases: TGTGCCAGCAGGGACGACAGTGCAACTAATGAAAAACTGTTTTTT.

This clonotype has only a few counts. J is TRBJ2-7 and V is TRBV14, with 7 bases identical to TRBD1. The CDR3 consists of 16 residues. The V gene end was trimmed by 6 bases and the J gene end by 6 bases; junction bases not matched to a gene: 17. The V gene's germline CDR1 is SGHDN and CDR2 FVKESK. For the CDR3, the DNA is TGTGCCAGCAGTACCGAAAGTGGGACAGACCGATCCGAGCAGTACTTC. This translates into CASSTESGTDRSEQYF.

V usage is TRBV4-3 and J usage is TRBJ1-1, with a weak D call TRBD1 (5 bases). Trimming left V 2 bases short and J 0 bases short, with 16 bases between. In germline, CDR1 is LGHNA, CDR2 YSLEER. This CDR3 is built from 17 residues. The CDR3 reads CASSQRIGRGVNTEAFF. The CDR3 coding sequence is TGCGCCAGCAGCCAACGGATAGGGCGGGGGGTGAACACTGAAGCTTTCTTT.

CDR3 residues: CASSLATGGDRYEQYF. The CDR3, as DNA: TGTGCCAGCAGCTTAGCAACAGGGGGCGACCGCTACGAGCAGTACTTC. J is TRBJ2-7 and V is TRBV11-2; 9 nucleotides agree with TRBD1. The V and J ends lost 1 base and 3 bases, in that order; junction bases with no gene match: 7. The CDR3 consists of 16 residues. Germline lookup yields CDR1 SGHAT and CDR2 FQNNGV.

CDR3 bases: TGCGCCAGCAGCTTGGTTGGGACGGACCTTAATTCACCCCTCCACTTT. As protein: CASSLVGTDLNSPLHF. V and J are TRBV5-1 and TRBJ1-6, with D possibly TRBD1 on 5 matching bases. The germline V gene encodes CDR1 SGHRS and CDR2 YFSETQ. V lost 0 bases and J 6 bases, leaving 13 bases between the germline ends. This CDR3 spans 16 amino acids. The full variable domain, its missing parts supplied by reference TRBV5-1 and TRBJ1-6, is KAGVTQTPRYLIKTRGQQVTLSCSPISGHRSVSWYQQTPGQGLQFLFEYFSETQRNKGNFPGRFSGRQFSNSRSEMNVSTLELGDSALYLCASSLVGTDLNSPLHFGNGTRLTVT.

This clonotype has a handful of counts. In DNA, the CDR3 is TGCAGTGCCCACCAGGGACAGCTGAACACTGAAGCTTTCTTT. It encodes CSAHQGQLNTEAFF. The J gene is TRBJ1-1, the V gene TRBV20-1, with TRBD1 matching 7 bases. With V trimmed by 6 bases and J by 0 bases, 7 bases remained unmatched. CDR3 size: 14 residues. Germline CDR1 reads DFQATT; CDR2 reads SNEGSKA (reference sequence).

V is TRBV7-2 and J is TRBJ2-3; 7 bases fit TRBD1. The CDR3 sequence is 16 residues long. J gave up 4 bases and V 2 bases, and 9 bases lay outside the gene matches. Germline V gene lookup returns CDR1 SGHTA and CDR2 FQGNSA. The CDR3 coding sequence is TGTGCCAGCAGCTTACCCGGGACAGAGCTCCCAGATACGCAGTATTTT. This codes for CASSLPGTELPDTQYF.

The chain links TRBV20-1 to TRBJ2-1, with D tentatively TRBD1 (6 bases). Trimming stripped 1 base from V and 3 bases from J, with 16 bases between. The CDR3 extends over 16 amino acids. Germline values: CDR1 DFQATT, CDR2 SNEGSKA (reference sequence). The CDR3 DNA follows: TGCAGTGCTAGAGTAGTGGCAGGGGTTCTCTACAATGAGCAGTTCTTC. It yields the protein CSARVVAGVLYNEQFF.

The chain couples TRBV6-5 to TRBJ2-1; D gene unclear. The CDR3 totals 14 residues. With 5 bases removed from V and 7 bases from J, the gap between germline ends came to 15 bases. The germline V gene has CDR1 MNHEY and CDR2 SVGAGI. The CDR3 DNA is TGTGCCAGCAGTCTGACGGATTATGAGAATGAGCAGTTCTTC. It specifies CASSLTDYENEQFF.

The chain combines TRBV29-1 with TRBJ2-3; 9 bases line up with TRBD2. V lost 1 base, J lost 5 bases, and 10 bases stayed unmatched. The CDR3 consists of 16 residues. The germline CDR1 and CDR2 sequences are SQVTM and ANQGSEA. CDR3 region: CSVEARGGAGGDTQYF. In DNA form, the CDR3 reads TGCAGCGTTGAAGCTCGCGGGGGGGCCGGGGGAGATACGCAGTATTTT.

This clonotype was counted a few times. The genes are TRBV28 and TRBJ2-3, with 7 bases aligning to TRBD2. Germline trimming cut 3 bases from V and 2 bases from J; bases unmatched to any gene: 11. Germline V gene data show CDR1 as MDHEN and CDR2 as SYDVKM. There are 17 residues in the CDR3. CDR3: CASSFPVIAGDTDTQYF. DNA of the CDR3: TGTGCCAGCAGTTTTCCCGTGATCGCGGGGGACACAGATACGCAGTATTTT.

The sample holds a few counts of this clonotype. The gene calls are TRBV7-2 and TRBJ2-4, with D uncertain. TRBJ2-5 explains the end of the DNA better; the J call may be wrong. The CDR3 is 18 amino acids. Germline lookup yields CDR1 SGHTA and CDR2 FQGNSA. CDR3 loop: CASSLRSTVGLYGETQYF. The CDR3 bases are TGTGCCAGCAGCTTAAGGTCCACGGTGGGCCTCTACGGGGAGACCCAGTACTTC.

This chain connects TRBV24-1 to TRBJ2-3; possible D gene TRBD1, 5 bases. Germline lookup yields CDR1 KGHDR and CDR2 SFDVKD. Trimming left V 8 bases short and J 2 bases short, with 10 bases between. The CDR3 loop spans 13 amino acids. The CDR3 reads CATMRQNTDTQYF. CDR3 nucleotides: TGTGCCACCATGAGACAGAACACAGATACGCAGTATTTT.

The chain uses TRBV4-2 and TRBJ2-7; 11 bases match TRBD2. Germline V CDR1 and CDR2: LGHNA, YNFKEQ. CDR3 size: 17 residues. Unmatched junction bases numbered 6, after V lost 1 base and J lost 1 base. CDR3 bases: TGTGCCAGCAGCCAAGGGGGGACTAGCGGAGTTTCCTACGAGCAGTACTTC. Translated: CASSQGGTSGVSYEQYF.